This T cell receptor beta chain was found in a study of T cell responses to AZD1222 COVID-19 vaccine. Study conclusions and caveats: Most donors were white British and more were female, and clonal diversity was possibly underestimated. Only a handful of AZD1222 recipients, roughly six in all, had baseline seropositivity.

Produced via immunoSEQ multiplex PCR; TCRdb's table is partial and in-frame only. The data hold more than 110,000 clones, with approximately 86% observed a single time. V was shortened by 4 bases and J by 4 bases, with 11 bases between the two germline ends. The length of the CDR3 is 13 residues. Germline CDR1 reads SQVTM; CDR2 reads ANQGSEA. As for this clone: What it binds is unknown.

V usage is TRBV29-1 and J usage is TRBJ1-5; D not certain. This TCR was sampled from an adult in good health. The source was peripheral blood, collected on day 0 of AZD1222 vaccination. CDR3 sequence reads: CSVAGGENQPQHF. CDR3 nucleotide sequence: TGCAGCGTTGCTGGCGGCGAAAATCAGCCCCAGCATTTT. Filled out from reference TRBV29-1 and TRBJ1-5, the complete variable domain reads SAVISQKPSRDICQRGTSLTIQCQVDSQVTMMFWYRQQPGQSLTLIATANQGSEATYESGFVIDKFPISRPNLTFSTLTVSNMSPEDSSIYLCSVAGGENQPQHFGDGTRLSIL.